This T cell receptor beta chain was identified in a study of blood T cell repertoires in COVID-19. Study-level information: Acute and convalescent COVID-19 specimens originated in the United States, Italy and Spain.

Original processing methods: Amplified reference gene primers provided the basis for estimating nucleated cell counts. Profiled with immunoSEQ multiplex PCR; TCRdb holds only in-frame clones, not every one. That table is the source of V, J and clone size, and D and trimming were worked out from the DNA. The table shows 350,000 or so clones, with more than 85% occurring only once. Cohort placement rested on clinical history that participants reported themselves. Resolution of symptoms, clearance, or two negative PCRs was present in recovered Cohort 3 donors. The clonotype originates from a woman aged 30 to 39 who had recovered from COVID-19. Sample: PBMCs or T cells enriched from blood (not recorded which).

In DNA form, the CDR3 reads TGTGCCAGCAGCGCGACTAGCTACGAGCAGTACTTC. This sequence encodes CASSATSYEQYF. The gene calls are TRBV2 and TRBJ2-7, with a tentative D call TRBD2 (6 bases). V dropped 6 bases and J dropped 3 bases, with 9 bases sitting between them. The CDR3 length is 12 residues. Germline lookup yields CDR1 SNHLY and CDR2 FYNNEI.